This record covers a single TCR beta chain. Its specificity is unknown. These data belong to a study of neurological immune-mediated disorders. Study observations and caveats: In HTLV-1-associated myelopathy, TCR clonal expansion was greatest, whereas multiple sclerosis had the least, falling below healthy controls.

Synthesis of cDNA was accomplished via 5'RACE employing 10-nucleotide random UMIs. Every sequencing run generated in excess of 180 million TCR-beta sequences. These sequences covered 15-18 subjects. TCRdb reanalysed the 5' RACE reads using MiXCR and keeps one entry per CDR3 protein. The sample carries roughly 48,000 distinct CDR3 sequences, about 12% recorded once. The time point here: longitudinal time-point 2. Unsorted libraries were generated from 2 million PBMCs. These cells had been stored in RNAlater at -80 C. V was trimmed by 2 bases and J by 9 bases, leaving 14 bases between them. Germline values: CDR1 MNHNS, CDR2 SASEGT. This CDR3 has 13 residues.

The TCR was taken from a male donor with HTLV-1-associated myelopathy (HAM/TSP). Specimen: PBMCs. The chain joins TRBV6-1 to TRBJ2-7, with D perhaps TRBD2 (6 bases). CDR3 nucleotides: TGTGCCAGCAGTGAAAAGCCCTTCGGGAGGCAGTACTTC. The encoded protein is CASSEKPFGRQYF.